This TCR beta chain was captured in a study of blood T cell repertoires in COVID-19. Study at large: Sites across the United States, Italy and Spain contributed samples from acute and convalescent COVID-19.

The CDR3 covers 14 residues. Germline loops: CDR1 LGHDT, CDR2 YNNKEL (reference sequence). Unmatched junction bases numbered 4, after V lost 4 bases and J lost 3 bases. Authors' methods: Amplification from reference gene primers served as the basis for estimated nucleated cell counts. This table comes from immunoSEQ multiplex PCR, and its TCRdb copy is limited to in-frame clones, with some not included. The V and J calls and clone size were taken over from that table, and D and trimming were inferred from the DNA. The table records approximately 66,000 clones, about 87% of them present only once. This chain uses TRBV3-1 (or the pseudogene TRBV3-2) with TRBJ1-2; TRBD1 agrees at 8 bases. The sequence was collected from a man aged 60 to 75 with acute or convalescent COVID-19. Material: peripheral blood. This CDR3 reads CASSLGQGDYGYTF. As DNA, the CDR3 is TGTGCCAGCAGCCTAGGACAGGGTGACTATGGCTACACCTTC.